This record looks at one T cell receptor beta chain sequence and its context. What it binds is unknown. The sample is drawn from a study of OX40 agonist ivuxolimab in advanced cancers. A history of autoimmune disease or systemic immunosuppression excluded patients. There are 15 residues in the CDR3. Germline V gene data show CDR1 as LGHNT and CDR2 as FRNRAP. The V and J ends lost 2 bases and 1 base respectively, with 11 bases between them. Regarding the study as a whole: Clones of CD4+ and CD8+ blood T cells grew by week 6 at doses of 0.1 to 3.0 mg/kg. Fewer expanded clones were found on average in CD4+ than in CD8+ T cells.

This table comes from immunoSEQ multiplex PCR, and its TCRdb copy is limited to in-frame clones, with some not included. This table has fewer than 35,000 clones, more than 75% appearing once. This clonotype originated in an adult with an advanced solid tumor such as melanoma, head and neck, liver or kidney cancer. The genes are TRBV12-5 and TRBJ2-5; D is perhaps TRBD2 (6 bases). The sample here was CD4+ or CD8+ T cells sorted from blood, taken in a trial of the OX40 agonist ivuxolimab. CDR3 residues: CASGLYQGGQETQYF. CDR3 nucleotide sequence: TGTGCTAGTGGTTTGTATCAGGGAGGCCAAGAGACCCAGTACTTC.